These 19 T cell receptor beta chains share one sample of origin, sequenced in a study of shared clonotypes between healthy human individuals. The method was immunoSEQ multiplex PCR; TCRdb's version includes in-frame clones alone and lacks a portion of them. The table has about 110,000 clones, approximately 70% seen once; the top ten hold around 23%. Sequencing was carried out using memory CD8+ T cells sorted from blood. This sample's subset: CD45RO+ cells pooled with CCR7-negative TemRA cells. The source is a woman aged 25 to 45 in good health.

In DNA, the CDR3 is TGTGCCAGCAGCCCCGAAGTGGGGACCGGGGAGCTGTTTTTT. It translates to CASSPEVGTGELFF. The rearrangement uses TRBV16 and TRBJ2-2, with D unclear. The CDR3 length is 14 residues. Between the trimmed V and J ends, which lost 4 bases and 5 bases, there was a span of 11 bases. Germline CDR1 reads KGHSY; CDR2 reads FQNENV.

The chain is built from TRBV6-4 and TRBJ2-7; perhaps TRBD1 as D (6 bases). CDR1 and CDR2 from the germline V gene are MRHNA and SNTAGT. The V end was cut by 6 bases, the J end by 7 bases, with 19 bases between. The length of the CDR3 is 14 residues. CDR3 region: CASSQQGPPGEQYF. The CDR3, as DNA: TGTGCCAGCAGCCAACAGGGTCCCCCAGGAGAGCAGTACTTC.

On this clone itself: An end of the junction does not agree with germline; a read error may underlie this. The rearrangement links TRBV27 to TRBJ2-1; D possibly corresponds to TRBD1 (6 bases). From germline, CDR1 is MNHEY and CDR2 SMNVEV (reference sequence). The CDR3 spans 13 residues. This CDR3 is CASSLSGTGWKLF. CDR3 nucleotides: TGTGCCAGCAGTTTATCGGGAACAGGGTGGAAGCTCTTC.

This chain joins TRBV25-1 and TRBJ2-6, with TRBD1 identical over 9 bases. Germline V gives CDR1 MGHDK, CDR2 SYGVNS. The length of the CDR3 is 16 residues. Germline trimming cut 6 bases from V and 2 bases from J; bases unmatched to any gene: 5. CDR3 coding DNA: TGTGCCAGCAGCCAGGACAGGGGACCTGGGGCCAACGTCCTGACTTTC. Its translation: CASSQDRGPGANVLTF.

Comment on this clone: The identical CDR3 is also encoded by other nucleotide sequences in the sample. The rearrangement links TRBV11-2 to TRBJ2-2; D perhaps matches TRBD2 (6 bases). CDR1 SGHAT and CDR2 FQNNGV come from the germline V gene. The CDR3 length is 14 residues. V was shortened by 5 bases and J by 5 bases, with 12 bases between the two germline ends. The DNA for the CDR3 is TGTGCCAGCAGCCTCCAGGGAGGAACCGGGGAGCTGTTTTTT. Translation: CASSLQGGTGELFF.

CDR3 region: CASSLAGTGNYEQYF. The CDR3 DNA reads as TGCGCCAGCAGCTTGGCGGGGACTGGCAATTACGAGCAGTACTTC. The genes are TRBV5-1 and TRBJ2-7; D might be TRBD2 (6 bases). This CDR3 is built from 15 residues. V was shortened by 0 bases and J by 4 bases, with 14 bases between the two germline ends. Germline V gene lookup returns CDR1 SGHRS and CDR2 YFSETQ.

The chain has TRBV6-1 and TRBJ2-2, with D possibly being TRBD2 (7 bases). V gave up 3 bases and J gave up 6 bases, with 23 bases separating them. CDR1 and CDR2 (germline): MNHNS, SASEGT. This CDR3 spans 18 amino acids. CDR3 bases: TGTGCCAGCAGTGAGACGTCGGGGGGCGGGAAGATGTCCGGGGAGCTGTTTTTT. Protein sequence: CASSETSGGGKMSGELFF.

The CDR3 bases are TGTGCCAGCAGCTCGTGGCAGGGGCACCGCCCAAGATACGAGCAGTACTTC. It yields the protein CASSSWQGHRPRYEQYF. The chain employs TRBV5-4 and TRBJ2-7, with D maybe TRBD1 (6 bases). The germline V gene has CDR1 SGHNT and CDR2 YYREEE (reference sequence). The CDR3 sequence is 17 residues long. Trimming cost V 3 bases and J 4 bases, with 23 bases left between them. Full variable domain (outside the CDR3, taken from reference TRBV5-4 and TRBJ2-7): ETGVTQSPTHLIKTRGQQVTLRCSSQSGHNTVSWYQQALGQGPQFIFQYYREEENGRGNFPPRFSGLQFPNYSSELNVNALELDDSALYLCASSSWQGHRPRYEQYFGPGTRLTVT.

The chain is built from TRBV28 and TRBJ1-6; TRBD1 might be the D (6 bases). There are 15 residues in the CDR3. Trimming removed 2 bases from V and 9 bases from J, with 14 bases in between. Germline values: CDR1 MDHEN, CDR2 SYDVKM. The CDR3 sequence is CASSLGGQQSSPLHF. The CDR3 nucleotides read TGTGCCAGCAGTTTAGGGGGCCAGCAGAGTTCACCCCTCCACTTT.

The V and J genes are TRBV4-1 and TRBJ1-4; no firm D call. The germline V gene encodes CDR1 MGHRA and CDR2 YSYEKL. The V end lost 2 bases, the J end lost 7 bases, and 17 bases lay between the germline ends. The CDR3 spans 16 residues. CDR3 nucleotide sequence: TGCGCCAGCAGCCAATCGACCGGGTCCGGGCCTGAAAAACTGTTTTTT. Its translation is CASSQSTGSGPEKLFF.

This clone was found a few times. CDR3 sequence reads: CASSSRAPYEQYF. The CDR3 DNA reads as TGTGCCAGCAGCTCCAGGGCCCCCTACGAGCAGTACTTC. V is TRBV27 and J is TRBJ2-7; D is perhaps TRBD1 (5 bases). This CDR3 comprises 13 residues. Germline V CDR1 and CDR2: MNHEY, SMNVEV (reference sequence). Trimming took 6 bases from V and 2 from J, leaving 11 bases between them.

The chain carries TRBV25-1 and TRBJ1-1; D unclear. The germline CDR1 and CDR2 sequences are MGHDK and SYGVNS. Trimming removed 3 bases at V and 4 bases at J, with 12 bases between. The length of the CDR3 is 14 residues. CDR3 sequence: CASSDSGRVTEAFF. The CDR3, as DNA: TGTGCCAGCAGTGATTCCGGGAGAGTCACTGAAGCTTTCTTT.

This clone is a singleton in its sample. The chain combines TRBV28 with TRBJ2-7, with 8 nucleotides matching TRBD2. CDR3 length: 17 amino acids. After removal of 4 bases from V and 7 bases from J, the junction contained 18 bases not matched to a gene. From germline, CDR1 is MDHEN and CDR2 SYDVKM. CDR3 bases: TGTGCCAGCAGTTCCAGAACCGGGACTAGAGGGTGGTGGGAGCAGTACTTC. Amino acid sequence: CASSSRTGTRGWWEQYF.

This clone occurred a few times. This rearrangement joins TRBV5-1 to TRBJ2-3; 10 nucleotides line up with TRBD2. The V gene end was trimmed by 4 bases and the J gene end by 4 bases; junction bases not matched to a gene: 6. This CDR3 has 15 residues. The germline CDR1 and CDR2 sequences are SGHRS and YFSETQ. Written as DNA, the CDR3 is TGCGCCAGCAGCCCCTCCAGCGGGAGGGCAGATACGCAGTATTTT. Protein product: CASSPSSGRADTQYF.

The V and J genes are TRBV25-1 and TRBJ2-5; D is possibly TRBD1 (6 bases). The J call is uncertain, as TRBJ2-7 better fits the DNA end. The CDR3 spans 14 residues. CDR1 and CDR2 from the germline V gene are MGHDK and SYGVNS. The CDR3: CASSAGHNSYEQYF. The CDR3 DNA reads as TGTGCCAGCAGTGCGGGACATAATTCCTACGAGCAGTACTTC.

In its sample, this clone was seen a few times. The V and J genes are TRBV28 and TRBJ2-1, with TRBD2 matching over 7 bases. V was clipped by 3 bases and J by 0 bases; unmatched bases: 5. Germline-derived CDR1 and CDR2 are MDHEN and SYDVKM. The CDR3 is 16 amino acids. The CDR3 is CASSFKRGSSYNEQFF. CDR3 bases: TGTGCCAGCAGTTTCAAGCGGGGAAGCTCCTACAATGAGCAGTTCTTC.

CDR3 loop: CASSPRTSGIIYEQYF. CDR3 nucleotide sequence: TGTGCCAGCAGTCCTCGGACTAGCGGGATAATCTACGAGCAGTACTTC. The chain has TRBV25-1 and TRBJ2-7, with 12 bases lining up with TRBD2. V dropped 5 bases and J dropped 3; count of bases not matched to a gene: 8. CDR1 and CDR2 from the germline V gene are MGHDK and SYGVNS. The CDR3 has 16 residues.

The rearrangement links TRBV6-5 to TRBJ2-7, with 9 nucleotides matching TRBD2. V was clipped by 5 bases and J by 2 bases; unmatched bases: 7. The CDR3 has 15 residues. Germline V gene sequence: CDR1 MNHEY, CDR2 SVGAGI. The CDR3 loop reads CASSPFRLAAYEQYF. The CDR3 coding sequence is TGTGCCAGCAGTCCCTTCCGACTAGCGGCCTACGAGCAGTACTTC.

This clone has just one count. V and J are TRBV6-4 and TRBJ2-3; 7 nucleotides line up with TRBD2. Germline loops: CDR1 MRHNA, CDR2 SNTAGT. This CDR3 contains 15 residues. The V segment lost 5 bases and the J segment 5 bases; nucleotides outside the gene matches: 10. CDR3 amino acids: CASSWAGVLGDTQYF. The CDR3 bases are TGTGCCAGCAGTTGGGCGGGAGTCCTCGGAGATACGCAGTATTTT.